The 27 T cell receptor beta chains below were found in one sample sequenced in a study of blood T cell repertoires in COVID-19. Assay: immunoSEQ multiplex PCR; the TCRdb copy retains only in-frame clones and omits some. The data hold some 190,000 clones, with 70% to 90% observed a single time. Sequences were obtained from peripheral blood. These receptors were collected from a man aged 60 to 69 with acute or convalescent COVID-19.

The table lists this clone with many counts. The chain uses TRBV10-3 and TRBJ1-5, with D tentatively TRBD1 (6 bases). The CDR3 consists of 16 residues. Germline assignment: CDR1 ENHRY and CDR2 SYGVKD. V was trimmed by 3 bases and J by 1 base, leaving 13 bases between them. As DNA, the CDR3 is TGTGCCATCAGTGAACCGACAGGAAAGAGCAATCAGCCCCAGCATTTT. Its protein product is CAISEPTGKSNQPQHF.

The CDR3: CASSQTGELFF. The CDR3 region has the DNA TGTGCCAGCAGTCAAACCGGGGAGCTGTTTTTT. The chain links TRBV12-3 or TRBV12-4 to TRBJ2-2; no definite D call. Trimming removed 5 bases from V and 5 bases from J, with 3 bases in between. The CDR3 totals 11 residues.

CDR3 protein: CASSKESGVRETQYF. CDR3 sequence (DNA): TGTGCCAGCAGCAAGGAAAGCGGGGTGAGAGAGACCCAGTACTTC. The chain is built from TRBV28 and TRBJ2-5; 7 bases agree with TRBD2. This CDR3 has 15 amino acids. Per the germline V gene, CDR1 is MDHEN and CDR2 is SYDVKM. V trimming: 6 bases; J trimming: 4 bases; junction bases outside the gene matches: 11.

The rearrangement links TRBV19 to TRBJ1-1; 7 bases map to TRBD1. The V gene's germline CDR1 is LNHDA and CDR2 SQIVND (reference sequence). J was trimmed by 1 base and V by 6 bases; bases with no gene match: 2. This CDR3 is 13 amino acids long. CDR3 nucleotides: TGTGCCAGTAGACACAGGGGGAACACTGAAGCTTTCTTT. It is translated as CASRHRGNTEAFF.

The J gene is TRBJ2-1, the V gene TRBV5-6, with D hard to call. The V end lost 4 bases, the J end lost 3 bases, and 2 bases lay between the germline ends. Germline CDR1 SGHDT, CDR2 YYEEEE. This CDR3 has 11 amino acids. CDR3 sequence (DNA): TGTGCCAGCAGCCACTACAATGAGCAGTTCTTC. Translated: CASSHYNEQFF.

The chain couples TRBV7-2 to TRBJ2-3, with D possibly being TRBD1 (6 bases). Germline-derived CDR1 and CDR2 are SGHTA and FQGNSA. V lost 5 bases and J lost 2, with 14 bases in between. The CDR3 covers 15 residues. The CDR3 loop is CASSVVQGFTDTQYF. The CDR3 bases are TGTGCCAGCAGCGTCGTACAGGGATTCACAGATACGCAGTATTTT.

The chain joins TRBV7-3 to TRBJ2-1, with 9 bases aligning to TRBD2. V was clipped by 4 bases and J by 6 bases; unmatched bases: 16. Germline V lookup: CDR1 SGHTA, CDR2 FQGTGA. This CDR3 comprises 18 residues. The CDR3 DNA reads TGTGCCAGCAGCTCTGCCCTTTCCCTAGCGGGAACTCCCAATGAGCAGTTCTTC. This translates into CASSSALSLAGTPNEQFF.

This clone appeared a single time. V usage is TRBV29-1 and J usage is TRBJ2-7, with 12 bases that match TRBD2. This CDR3 has 14 residues. After removal of 4 bases from V and 4 bases from J, the junction contained 5 bases not matched to a gene. Looked up from germline, CDR1 is SQVTM and CDR2 is ANQGSEA. CDR3: CSVGGLAGKYEQYF. Here the CDR3 DNA reads TGCAGCGTTGGCGGACTAGCGGGAAAATACGAGCAGTACTTC.

V gene TRBV28 combines with J gene TRBJ1-5, with 7 bases aligning to TRBD1. The V and J ends lost 6 bases and 6 bases, in that order; junction bases with no gene match: 5. This CDR3 has 13 residues. Germline-derived CDR1 and CDR2 are MDHEN and SYDVKM. The CDR3 bases are TGTGCCAGCAGCAGACAGGGTGGTCAGCCCCAGCATTTT. It encodes CASSRQGGQPQHF.

The rearrangement joins TRBV19 to TRBJ1-6; D may be TRBD1 (6 bases). CDR3 length: 17 residues. V was cut by 10 bases and J by 6 bases, with 25 bases left in between. Germline CDR1 LNHDA, CDR2 SQIVND (reference sequence). CDR3 residues: CATRKGDTRRLNSPLHF. In DNA, the CDR3 is TGTGCCACCAGAAAGGGGGACACCCGGCGCCTTAATTCACCCCTCCACTTT.

The chain joins TRBV7-2 to TRBJ2-5, with TRBD2 matching over 10 bases. Germline V CDR1 and CDR2: SGHTA, FQGNSA. Losses at the gene ends were 1 base for V and 4 bases for J; bases not matched to a gene: 9. CDR3 size: 17 residues. The CDR3 is CASSLGEREGRGETQYF. CDR3 bases: TGTGCCAGCAGCTTAGGGGAGCGGGAGGGGAGAGGAGAGACCCAGTACTTC.

V and J are TRBV7-9 and TRBJ2-7; no clear D. Trimming removed 5 bases from V and 3 bases from J, with 11 bases in between. CDR1 and CDR2 from the germline V gene are SEHNR and FQNEAQ (reference sequence). This CDR3 comprises 13 residues. The DNA for the CDR3 is TGTGCCAGCAGCCGAGACATACTCTACGAGCAGTACTTC. Protein sequence: CASSRDILYEQYF.

The rearrangement joins TRBV5-1 to TRBJ2-1, with 9 bases lining up with TRBD1. Per the germline V gene, CDR1 is SGHRS and CDR2 is YFSETQ. CDR3 length: 18 amino acids. V was clipped by 2 bases and J by 0 bases; unmatched bases: 9. CDR3 amino acids: CASSLIGTGTFSYNEQFF. CDR3 DNA sequence: TGCGCCAGCAGCTTAATTGGGACAGGGACTTTCTCCTACAATGAGCAGTTCTTC. The full variable domain, in which reference TRBV5-1 and TRBJ2-1 provide the parts outside the CDR3, is KAGVTQTPRYLIKTRGQQVTLSCSPISGHRSVSWYQQTPGQGLQFLFEYFSETQRNKGNFPGRFSGRQFSNSRSEMNVSTLELGDSALYLCASSLIGTGTFSYNEQFFGPGTRLTVL.

The V call is TRBV3-1 (or the pseudogene TRBV3-2), the J call TRBJ1-4; 9 bases map to TRBD1. J lost 8 bases, V lost 5 bases, and 6 bases had no gene match. The CDR3 contains 14 residues. Germline V gene sequence: CDR1 LGHDT, CDR2 YNNKEL (reference sequence). DNA for the CDR3: TGTGCCAGCAGCTCCGGGACAGGGAGGGAAAAACTGTTTTTT. Translating it yields CASSSGTGREKLFF.

J is TRBJ2-7 and V is TRBV27, with 10 bases lining up with TRBD2. Germline V gives CDR1 MNHEY, CDR2 SMNVEV (reference sequence). The V and J ends lost 6 bases and 0 bases, in that order; junction bases with no gene match: 5. The CDR3 length is 15 residues. The CDR3 spells CASSLTSGTSYEQYF. CDR3 DNA sequence: TGTGCCAGCAGCCTCACTAGCGGGACCTCCTACGAGCAGTACTTC.

This chain joins TRBV28 and TRBJ1-2; 9 nucleotides match TRBD1. V lost 6 bases to trimming and J lost 5 bases; unmatched junction nucleotides: 4. Germline V gives CDR1 MDHEN, CDR2 SYDVKM. CDR3 length equals 13 residues. The CDR3 region has the DNA TGTGCCAGCAGGACGGACAGGGGATATGGCTACACCTTC. Translation: CASRTDRGYGYTF.

This clone turned up a few times. V usage is TRBV6-1 and J usage is TRBJ2-7, with 7 bases fitting TRBD2. V gave up 2 bases and J gave up 3 bases; unmatched junction bases: 13. Germline CDR1 is MNHNS and CDR2 is SASEGT. The CDR3 consists of 17 residues. The DNA for the CDR3 is TGTGCCAGCAGTGAACAGCCAGCGGCACGGGGGGTCTACGAGCAGTACTTC. It encodes CASSEQPAARGVYEQYF.

Worth noting for this clone: One junction end does not reproduce the germline sequence, and a read error may be involved. V is TRBV7-3 and J is TRBJ2-6; no definite D call. The germline CDR1 and CDR2 sequences are SGHTA and FQGTGA. This CDR3 has 15 residues. CDR3 sequence (DNA): TGTGCCAGCAGCCTAACACACTCTGGGGCCAACGTCCTGACTTTC. Its protein product is CASSLTHSGANVLTF.

The rearrangement joins TRBV5-4 to TRBJ1-1, with D possibly matching TRBD1 (5 bases). The CDR3 is made up of 16 amino acids. CDR1 and CDR2 from the germline V gene are SGHNT and YYREEE (reference sequence). V was pared by 4 bases and J by 5 bases, with 21 bases between. CDR3 coding DNA: TGTGCCAGCAGCGGCCCGGATGACAGCCAAGGGACTGAAGCTTTCTTT. This codes for CASSGPDDSQGTEAFF.

This clone has only a few counts. The chain combines TRBV9 with TRBJ1-2; the match to TRBD1 covers 10 bases. CDR1 SGDLS and CDR2 YYNGEE come from the germline V gene. V shed 4 bases and J 7 bases; nucleotides not matched to a gene: 4. This CDR3 spans 13 amino acids. CDR3 sequence reads: CASSLRDRGGYTF. CDR3 bases: TGTGCCAGCAGCCTTAGGGACAGGGGTGGCTACACCTTC.

This clone showed up just once. The chain is built from TRBV28 and TRBJ1-3; a weak D match, TRBD1 (6 bases). V was cut by 6 bases and J by 2 bases, with 14 bases left in between. CDR3 length equals 15 residues. The germline V gene has CDR1 MDHEN and CDR2 SYDVKM. CDR3 protein: CASSPTRTAGNTIYF. As DNA, the CDR3 is TGTGCCAGCAGCCCTACTCGGACAGCTGGAAACACCATATATTTT.

The chain couples TRBV7-2 to TRBJ2-7; no firm D call. CDR1 and CDR2 from the germline V gene are SGHTA and FQGNSA. This CDR3 is 13 amino acids long. The V end lost 2 bases, the J end lost 0 bases, and 5 bases lay between the germline ends. CDR3 coding DNA: TGTGCCAGCAGCTTACTCGTCTCCTACGAGCAGTACTTC. Translation: CASSLLVSYEQYF.

This clone was seen just once. V usage is TRBV5-1 and J usage is TRBJ2-7, with D tentatively TRBD1 (6 bases). With 0 bases removed from V and 0 bases from J, the gap between germline ends came to 13 bases. Germline CDR1 SGHRS, CDR2 YFSETQ. The CDR3 spans 16 residues. The CDR3 coding sequence is TGCGCCAGCAGCTTGGCGGCGACAGGAGGCTCCTACGAGCAGTACTTC. Protein product: CASSLAATGGSYEQYF.

The rearrangement links TRBV19 to TRBJ1-4, with 7 bases identical to TRBD1. J lost 0 bases, V lost 5 bases, and 6 bases had no gene match. Germline V gene data show CDR1 as LNHDA and CDR2 as SQIVND (reference sequence). There are 16 residues in the CDR3. CDR3: CASSATDRATNEKLFF. CDR3 nucleotide sequence: TGTGCCAGTAGTGCCACCGACAGGGCAACTAATGAAAAACTGTTTTTT.

This rearrangement joins TRBV20-1 to TRBJ1-2, with D hard to call. Germline values: CDR1 DFQATT, CDR2 SNEGSKA (reference sequence). The V end was cut by 3 bases, the J end by 7 bases, with 12 bases between. The CDR3 totals 12 residues. CDR3 protein: CSASSHPSGYTF. Here the CDR3 DNA reads TGCAGTGCTAGTTCACACCCCAGTGGCTACACCTTC.

V usage is TRBV6-5 and J usage is TRBJ2-7; 8 nucleotides match TRBD1. V shed 6 bases and J 10 bases; nucleotides not matched to a gene: 8. Germline assignment: CDR1 MNHEY and CDR2 SVGAGI. The CDR3 runs 12 residues. The CDR3 sequence is CASRNSQGVQYF. The CDR3 coding sequence is TGTGCCAGCAGGAATTCACAGGGGGTTCAGTACTTC.

This clone is a singleton in its sample. The chain links TRBV7-9 to TRBJ1-4; D is unresolved. This CDR3 has 14 amino acids. Trimming removed 6 bases from V and 8 bases from J, with 16 bases in between. CDR1 and CDR2 (germline): SEHNR, FQNEAQ (reference sequence). CDR3: CASSSGLTEEKLFF. The DNA for the CDR3 is TGTGCCAGCAGTTCCGGATTGACGGAGGAAAAACTGTTTTTT.